These T cell receptor beta chains were read from a single sample in a study of blood T cells in healthy people across ages. TCRdb reprocessed the 5' RACE reads via MiXCR and lists one record per CDR3 protein. The repertoire consists of 630,000 or so distinct CDR3 sequences, with 32% occurring once and the leading ten covering approximately 15%. The sample was blood. The source is a woman aged 80 or over in good health. The CDR3 runs from the conserved cysteine through the conserved F or W. The order of the fields is J gene, clone size, D gene, V gene, CDR3 DNA, CDR3 protein. The D gene is left open where the match is weak. The size entry is marked missing in some rows and otherwise reads once, few, many or a size class.

>TRBJ1-6|NA|TRBD1|TRBV20-1
TGCAGTGCTAGAGTCCCATTTAAACAGGGGAATAATTCACCCCTCCACTTT
CSARVPFKQGNNSPLHF
>TRBJ1-2|many|NA|TRBV7-9
TGTGCCAGCAGTTTACCACAGGGATCCTATGGCTACACCTTC
CASSLPQGSYGYTF
>TRBJ2-1|many|NA|TRBV20-1
TGCAGTGCTCACGCGAGGGGACCTACGGGGGAGCAGTTCTTC
CSAHARGPTGEQFF
>TRBJ2-1|NA|NA|TRBV23-1
TGCGCCAGCAGTCAATGGGACTGGCGAGGGAATGAGCAGTTCTTC
CASSQWDWRGNEQFF
>TRBJ2-3|many|NA|TRBV29-1
TGCAGCGTTGGGGGGCTAGCCGTAGATACGCAGTATTTT
CSVGGLAVDTQYF
>TRBJ2-5|few|NA|TRBV7-6
TGTGCCAGCAGCTCATACGCGGAAGAGACCCAGTACTTC
CASSSYAEETQYF
>TRBJ2-6|NA|NA|TRBV10-3
TGTGCCATCAGTGAAGGGGAGCACTCTGGGGCCAACGTCCTGACTTTC
CAISEGEHSGANVLTF
>TRBJ2-3|many|TRBD1|TRBV9
TGTGCCAGCAGCCTTCGGGACAGCCACACAGATACGCAGTATTTT
CASSLRDSHTDTQYF
>TRBJ1-2|NA|NA|TRBV30
TGTGCCTGGAGTGCCTGGCGTCCGGGGGCGGATGACTACACCTTC
CAWSAWRPGADDYTF
>TRBJ2-3|many|TRBD2|TRBV20-1
TGCAGTGCTAGGGGACTAGCGGGGGGGCAAGATACGCAGTATTTT
CSARGLAGGQDTQYF
>TRBJ1-2|many|NA|TRBV7-2
TGTGCCAGCAGCCCCCCGGGGCAGCGGGGCTACACCTTC
CASSPPGQRGYTF
>TRBJ2-3|few|NA|TRBV6-1
TGTGCCGGGGCGCGGGGCGCCACAGATACGCAGTATTTT
CAGARGATDTQYF
>TRBJ1-4|many|NA|TRBV7-2
TGTGCCAGCACCACCACGGGACTAAATGAAAAACTGTTTTTT
CASTTTGLNEKLFF
>TRBJ1-2|few|NA|TRBV20-1
TGCAGTGCTAGAGATCAATCTCAGACAGCCTATGGCTCCACCTTC
CSARDQSQTAYGSTF
>TRBJ2-3|many|TRBD1|TRBV6-1
TGTGCCAGCAGCAGAACAGGGGGCCAAGGAGATACGCAGTATTTT
CASSRTGGQGDTQYF
>TRBJ2-7|NA|NA|TRBV28
TGTGCCATCAACAACCCCAATTACGAGCAGTACTTC
CAINNPNYEQYF
>TRBJ2-1|many|NA|TRBV7-2
TGTGCCAGCAGCCAAACCATATCGGAGTTTAGCTCCTACAATGAGCAGTTCTTC
CASSQTISEFSSYNEQFF
>TRBJ2-3|few|NA|TRBV6-6
TGTGCCAGCAACCGGGGGCGCACAGATACGCAGTATTTT
CASNRGRTDTQYF
>TRBJ2-5|NA|NA|TRBV7-2
TGTGCCAGCAGCTTATTGGGGTTTCAAGAGACCCAGTACTTC
CASSLLGFQETQYF
>TRBJ2-7|many|NA|TRBV18
TGTGCCAGCTCACCACAAATCCGCAGGGATCTTGAAGAGCAGTACTTC
CASSPQIRRDLEEQYF
>TRBJ1-5|many|NA|TRBV20-1
TGCAGTGCCCAAAAAGGGCAAATTAGCAATCAGCCCCAGCATTTT
CSAQKGQISNQPQHF
>TRBJ2-4|many|TRBD1|TRBV6-2/TRBV6-3
TGTGCCAGCAGAGACGCCCGGGACAGTTTAGCCAAAAACATTCAGTACTTC
CASRDARDSLAKNIQYF
>TRBJ1-5|NA|TRBD1|TRBV30
TGTGCCTGGAGTCGACAGGGCGGTCAGCCCCGGCATTTT
CAWSRQGGQPRHF
>TRBJ2-3|few|TRBD2|TRBV28
TGTGCCAGCAGTTTCGGTCGGCGGGGGGCAGTAGATACGCAGTATTTT
CASSFGRRGAVDTQYF
>TRBJ2-7|many|TRBD1|TRBV3-1
TGTGCCAGCAGCCAAGGAAGACAGGGGTTCTACGAGCAGTACTTC
CASSQGRQGFYEQYF
>TRBJ2-2|many|NA|TRBV7-9
TGTGCCAGCAGTTGGCTGGACCGACTCACCGGGGAGCTGTTTTTT
CASSWLDRLTGELFF
>TRBJ2-2|few|TRBD1|TRBV7-3
TGTGCCAGCAGTTATGCAGGGGGCAGGAGCGGGGAGCTGTTTTTT
CASSYAGGRSGELFF
>TRBJ2-7|NA|TRBD1|TRBV11-1
TGTGCCAGCAGCTTTGGGACAGGATGGGGATCCTACGAGCAGTACTTC
CASSFGTGWGSYEQYF
>TRBJ2-2|NA|TRBD2|TRBV5-1
TGCGCCAGCAGCTTGAAGGGCGCTAGCGGGGGTCACACCGGGGAGCTGTTTTTT
CASSLKGASGGHTGELFF
>TRBJ2-5|NA|NA|TRBV6-5
TGTGCCAGCAGTACTTCCTCCCAAGCCCGGAGGAAGAAGGAGACCCAGTACTTC
CASSTSSQARRKKETQYF
>TRBJ1-3|NA|NA|TRBV20-1
TGCAGTGCTAGAGATGCACAGGGACGAAACACCATATATTTT
CSARDAQGRNTIYF
>TRBJ2-5|NA|TRBD2|TRBV6-5
TGTGCCACGGCGTCGGGAGGGCCAGAGACCCAGTACTTC
CATASGGPETQYF
>TRBJ1-5|many|NA|TRBV20-1
TGCAGTGCAACCCAAACAGGGCGGTGGAATCAGCCCCAGCATTTT
CSATQTGRWNQPQHF
>TRBJ2-3|once|NA|TRBV12-3/TRBV12-4
TGTGCCAGCACCCCTAATATGGATACGCAGTATTTT
CASTPNMDTQYF
>TRBJ1-1|NA|NA|TRBV20-1
TGCAGTGCTAGAGCCAGGAGAAAGAGCACTGAGGCTTTCTTT
CSARARRKSTEAFF
>TRBJ2-3|few|NA|TRBV2
TGTGCCAGCAGTGAACAGGGGTTCACAGATACGCAGTATTTT
CASSEQGFTDTQYF
>TRBJ1-1|NA|NA|TRBV5-6
TGTGCCAGCAGCGCGTGCCAGAACACTGAAGCTTTCTTT
CASSACQNTEAFF
>TRBJ2-3|many|TRBD2|TRBV7-3
TGTGCCAGCAGCTTATCCCACGGGGGGAGGACGCAGTATTTT
CASSLSHGGRTQYF
>TRBJ1-1|NA|NA|TRBV19
TGTGCCAGTAGTATAGTTGGGCCCACTGAAGCTTTCTTT
CASSIVGPTEAFF
>TRBJ2-1|many|NA|TRBV7-6
TGTGCCAGCAGCGCTAGACTAGTGGGGGGCTACAATGAGCAGTTCTTC
CASSARLVGGYNEQFF
>TRBJ2-7|NA|NA|TRBV29-1
TGCAGCGTTCGGTCCGGCTACGAGCAGTACTTC
CSVRSGYEQYF
>TRBJ1-4|NA|TRBD1|TRBV7-8
TGTGCCAGCAGCTTGAGGACAGGGGCTGAAAAACTGTTTTTT
CASSLRTGAEKLFF
>TRBJ1-5|few|NA|TRBV2
TGTGCCAGCAATTTCGGGCGGTTGGAATCACATAGCAATCAGCCCCAGCATTTT
CASNFGRLESHSNQPQHF
>TRBJ2-5|NA|NA|TRBV29-1
TGCAGCGTTGAAAGGGGGGCGCAGGAGACCCAGTACTTC
CSVERGAQETQYF